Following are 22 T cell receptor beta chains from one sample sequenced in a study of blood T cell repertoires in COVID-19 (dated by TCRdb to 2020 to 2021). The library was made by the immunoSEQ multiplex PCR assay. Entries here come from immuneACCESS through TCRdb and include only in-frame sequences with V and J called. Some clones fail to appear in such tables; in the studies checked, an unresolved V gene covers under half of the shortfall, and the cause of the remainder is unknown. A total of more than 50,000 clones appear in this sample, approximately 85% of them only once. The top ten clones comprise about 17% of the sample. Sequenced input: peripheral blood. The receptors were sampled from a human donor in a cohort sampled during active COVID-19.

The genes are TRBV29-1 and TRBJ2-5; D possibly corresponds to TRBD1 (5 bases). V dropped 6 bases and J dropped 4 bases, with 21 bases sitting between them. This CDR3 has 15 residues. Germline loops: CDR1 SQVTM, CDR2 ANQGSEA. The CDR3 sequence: CSVGEPRAPGETQYF. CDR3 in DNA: TGCAGCGTCGGAGAGCCCAGGGCCCCGGGAGAGACCCAGTACTTC.

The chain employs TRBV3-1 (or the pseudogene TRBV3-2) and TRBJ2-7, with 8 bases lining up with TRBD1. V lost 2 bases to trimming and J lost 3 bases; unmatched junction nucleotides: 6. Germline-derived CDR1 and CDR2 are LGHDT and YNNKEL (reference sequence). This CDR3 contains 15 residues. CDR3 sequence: CASSQRAGGFYEQYF. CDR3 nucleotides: TGTGCCAGCAGCCAAAGAGCAGGGGGCTTCTACGAGCAGTACTTC.

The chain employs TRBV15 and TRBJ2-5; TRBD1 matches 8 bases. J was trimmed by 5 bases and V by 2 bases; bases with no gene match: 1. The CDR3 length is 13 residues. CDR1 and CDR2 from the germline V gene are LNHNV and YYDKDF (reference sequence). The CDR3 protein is CATSRNRGETQYF. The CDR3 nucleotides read TGTGCCACCAGCAGAAACAGGGGGGAGACCCAGTACTTC. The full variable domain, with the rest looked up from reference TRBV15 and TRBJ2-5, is DAMVIQNPRYQVTQFGKPVTLSCSQTLNHNVMYWYQQKSSQAPKLLFHYYDKDFNNEADTPDNFQSRRPNTSFCFLDIRSPGLGDTAMYLCATSRNRGETQYFGPGTRLLVL.

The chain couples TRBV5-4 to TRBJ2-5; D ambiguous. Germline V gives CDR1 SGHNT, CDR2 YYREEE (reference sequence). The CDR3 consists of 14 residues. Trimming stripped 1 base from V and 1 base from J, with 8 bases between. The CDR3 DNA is TGTGCCAGCAGCTTGACCGACACCCAAGAGACCCAGTACTTC. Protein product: CASSLTDTQETQYF. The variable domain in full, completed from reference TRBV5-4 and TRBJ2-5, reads ETGVTQSPTHLIKTRGQQVTLRCSSQSGHNTVSWYQQALGQGPQFIFQYYREEENGRGNFPPRFSGLQFPNYSSELNVNALELDDSALYLCASSLTDTQETQYFGPGTRLLVL.

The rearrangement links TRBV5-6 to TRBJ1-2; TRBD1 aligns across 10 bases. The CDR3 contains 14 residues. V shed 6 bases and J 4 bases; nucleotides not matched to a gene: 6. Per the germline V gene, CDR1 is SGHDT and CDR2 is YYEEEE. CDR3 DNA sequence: TGTGCCAGCACCTGGGGACAGGGGACCTATGGCTACACCTTC. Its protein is CASTWGQGTYGYTF.

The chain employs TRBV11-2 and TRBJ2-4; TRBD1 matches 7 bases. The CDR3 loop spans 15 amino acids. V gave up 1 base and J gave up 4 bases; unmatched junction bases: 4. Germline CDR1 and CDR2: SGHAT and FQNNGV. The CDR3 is CASSLAVTGKNIQYF. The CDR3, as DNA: TGTGCCAGCAGCTTAGCCGTGACAGGGAAAAACATTCAGTACTTC. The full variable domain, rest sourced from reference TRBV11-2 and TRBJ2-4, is EAGVAQSPRYKIIEKRQSVAFWCNPISGHATLYWYQQILGQGPKLLIQFQNNGVVDDSQLPKDRFSAERLKGVDSTLKIQPAKLEDSAVYLCASSLAVTGKNIQYFGAGTRLSVL.

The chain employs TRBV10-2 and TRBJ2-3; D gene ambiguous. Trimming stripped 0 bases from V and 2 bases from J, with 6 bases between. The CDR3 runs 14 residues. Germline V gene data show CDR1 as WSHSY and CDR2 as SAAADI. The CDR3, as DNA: TGCGCCAGCAGTGAGTCTTCGGTCACAGATACGCAGTATTTT. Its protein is CASSESSVTDTQYF.

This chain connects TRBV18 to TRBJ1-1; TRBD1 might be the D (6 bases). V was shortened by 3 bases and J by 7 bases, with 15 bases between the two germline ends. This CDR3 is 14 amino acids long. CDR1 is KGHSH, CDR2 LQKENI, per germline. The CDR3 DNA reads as TGTGCCAGCTCACCTACGACAGGTAAAAATGAAGCTTTCTTT. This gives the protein CASSPTTGKNEAFF.

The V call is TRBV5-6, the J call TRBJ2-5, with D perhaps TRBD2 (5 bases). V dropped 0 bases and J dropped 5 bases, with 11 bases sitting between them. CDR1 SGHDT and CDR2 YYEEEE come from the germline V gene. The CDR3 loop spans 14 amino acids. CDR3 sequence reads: CASSLGGFGETQYF. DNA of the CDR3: TGTGCCAGCAGCTTGGGAGGGTTCGGGGAGACCCAGTACTTC.

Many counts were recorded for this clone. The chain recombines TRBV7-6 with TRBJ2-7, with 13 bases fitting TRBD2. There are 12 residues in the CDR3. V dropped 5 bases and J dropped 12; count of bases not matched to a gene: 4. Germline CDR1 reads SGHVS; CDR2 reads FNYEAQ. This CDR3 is CASSGTSGGVYF. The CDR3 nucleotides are TGTGCCAGCAGCGGAACTAGCGGGGGGGTGTACTTC.

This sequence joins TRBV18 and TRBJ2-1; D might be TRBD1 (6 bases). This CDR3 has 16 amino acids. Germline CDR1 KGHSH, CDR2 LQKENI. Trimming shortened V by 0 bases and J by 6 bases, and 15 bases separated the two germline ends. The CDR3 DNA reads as TGTGCCAGCTCACCACCCCCCCAGGGGCCCCTCAATGAGCAGTTCTTC. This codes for CASSPPPQGPLNEQFF.

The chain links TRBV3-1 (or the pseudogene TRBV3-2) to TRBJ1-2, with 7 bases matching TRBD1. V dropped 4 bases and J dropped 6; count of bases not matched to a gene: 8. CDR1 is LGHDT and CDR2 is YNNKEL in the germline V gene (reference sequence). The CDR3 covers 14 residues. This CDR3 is CASSPSDRPDGYTF. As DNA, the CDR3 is TGTGCCAGCAGCCCCTCGGACAGGCCTGATGGCTACACCTTC.

The CDR3 region has the DNA TGTGCCAGCAGCCAACTAGCGGGGCCCTACGAGCAGTACTTC. It codes for CASSQLAGPYEQYF. This sequence joins TRBV7-2 and TRBJ2-7; 10 bases align to TRBD2. CDR1 is SGHTA and CDR2 is FQGNSA in the germline V gene. Unmatched junction bases numbered 3, after V lost 5 bases and J lost 2 bases. The CDR3 is 14 amino acids.

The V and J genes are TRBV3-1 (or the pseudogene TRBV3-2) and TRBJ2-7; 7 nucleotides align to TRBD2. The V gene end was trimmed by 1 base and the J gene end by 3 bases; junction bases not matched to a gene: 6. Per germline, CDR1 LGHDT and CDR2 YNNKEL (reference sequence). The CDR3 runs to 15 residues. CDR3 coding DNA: TGTGCCAGCAGCCAAGGAGACGGGGGGTACTACGAGCAGTACTTC. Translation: CASSQGDGGYYEQYF.

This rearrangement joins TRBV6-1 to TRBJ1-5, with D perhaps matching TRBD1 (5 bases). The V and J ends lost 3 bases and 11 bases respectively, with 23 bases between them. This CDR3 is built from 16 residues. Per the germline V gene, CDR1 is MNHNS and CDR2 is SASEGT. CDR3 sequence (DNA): TGTGCCAGCAGTGAGGGGGGACGGACCCTCCGCCCAGCCCAGCATTTT. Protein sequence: CASSEGGRTLRPAQHF.

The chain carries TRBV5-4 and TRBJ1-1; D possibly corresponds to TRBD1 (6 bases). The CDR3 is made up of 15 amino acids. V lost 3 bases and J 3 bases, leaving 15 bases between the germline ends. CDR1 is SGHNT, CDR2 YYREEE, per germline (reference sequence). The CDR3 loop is CASSSTNWGHTEAFF. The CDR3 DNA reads TGTGCCAGCAGCTCGACGAACTGGGGGCACACTGAAGCTTTCTTT.

The CDR3 loop is CASNDGGSQETQYF. For the CDR3, the DNA is TGTGCCAGTAATGACGGGGGATCCCAAGAGACCCAGTACTTC. The V gene is TRBV19, the J gene TRBJ2-5; D is possibly TRBD2 (6 bases). From germline, CDR1 is LNHDA and CDR2 SQIVND (reference sequence). The V gene lost 7 bases and the J gene lost 1 base, with 13 bases spanning the gap. CDR3 length: 14 amino acids.

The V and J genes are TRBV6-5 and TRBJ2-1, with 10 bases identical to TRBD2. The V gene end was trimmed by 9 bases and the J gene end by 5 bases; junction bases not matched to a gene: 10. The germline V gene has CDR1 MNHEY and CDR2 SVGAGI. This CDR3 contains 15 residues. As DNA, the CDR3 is TGTGCCAGTTCCTTAGCGGGGGGTCGGCACAATGAGCAGTTCTTC. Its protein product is CASSLAGGRHNEQFF.

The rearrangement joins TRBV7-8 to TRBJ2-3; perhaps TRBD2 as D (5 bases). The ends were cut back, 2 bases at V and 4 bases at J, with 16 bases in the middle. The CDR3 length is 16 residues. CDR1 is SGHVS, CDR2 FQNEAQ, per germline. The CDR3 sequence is CASSLLSSPKPDTQYF. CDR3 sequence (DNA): TGTGCCAGCAGCTTACTTTCTAGCCCTAAACCAGATACGCAGTATTTT.

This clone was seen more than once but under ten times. The CDR3 spells CASSPGGGGPGEQYF. CDR3 DNA sequence: TGTGCCAGCTCACCCGGTGGCGGGGGGCCGGGAGAGCAGTACTTC. The chain couples TRBV18 to TRBJ2-7; 8 positions agree with TRBD2. The germline V gene encodes CDR1 KGHSH and CDR2 LQKENI. The CDR3 has 15 amino acids. The J segment lost 7 bases and the V segment lost 3 bases, leaving 11 bases of the junction unmatched.

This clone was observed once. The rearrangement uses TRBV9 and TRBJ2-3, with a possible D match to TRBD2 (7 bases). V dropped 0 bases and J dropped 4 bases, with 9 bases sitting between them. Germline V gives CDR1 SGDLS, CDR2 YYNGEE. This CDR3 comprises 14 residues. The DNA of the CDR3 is TGTGCCAGCAGCGTAGGCGGGGGCGCAGATACGCAGTATTTT. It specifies CASSVGGGADTQYF.

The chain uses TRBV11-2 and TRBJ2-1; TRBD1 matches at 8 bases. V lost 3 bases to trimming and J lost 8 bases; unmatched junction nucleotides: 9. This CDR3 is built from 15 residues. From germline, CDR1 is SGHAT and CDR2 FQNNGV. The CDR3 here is CASSFTSGQVYEQFF. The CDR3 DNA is TGTGCCAGCAGCTTTACTTCGGGACAGGTCTATGAGCAGTTCTTC. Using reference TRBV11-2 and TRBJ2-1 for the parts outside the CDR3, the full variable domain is EAGVAQSPRYKIIEKRQSVAFWCNPISGHATLYWYQQILGQGPKLLIQFQNNGVVDDSQLPKDRFSAERLKGVDSTLKIQPAKLEDSAVYLCASSFTSGQVYEQFFGPGTRLTVL.